The text below deals with one T cell receptor beta chain. Its matching antigen is unknown. The study ran its PCR with 60 Vbeta and 13 Jbeta primers. Data came from immunoSEQ multiplex PCR; TCRdb stores just in-frame clones and leaves some out. The table records about 150,000 clones, roughly 80% of them present only once. The data are from a study of cytomegalovirus exposure and HLA in healthy donors. CDR1 is SGHNT and CDR2 is YENEEA in the germline V gene. The length of the CDR3 is 19 residues. Trimming pared 3 bases from V and 5 bases from J, leaving 23 bases between. The study's findings and limits: Researchers catalogued 164 TCR beta chains as cytomegalovirus-associated. Prediction of most subjects' HLA-A and HLA-B alleles by TCR beta sequences was reportedly accurate. Whilst most TCR sequences proved rare, a subset of public TCRs occurred across many donors. Within a later analysis, the majority of CMV-associated TCR beta chains appeared HLA-restricted.

This sequence joins TRBV11-3 and TRBJ1-6, with unresolved D. The sequenced sample consisted of PBMCs. This receptor was obtained from a man aged 25-45 years in good health and CMV-seropositive. This chain's CDR3 is CASSFSLRHPESHNSPLHF. In nucleotides, the CDR3 is TGTGCCAGCAGCTTCTCCCTCCGACACCCGGAATCACATAATTCACCCCTCCACTTT. Full variable domain (remainder filled in from reference TRBV11-3 and TRBJ1-6): EAGVVQSPRYKIIEKKQPVAFWCNPISGHNTLYWYLQNLGQGPELLIRYENEEAVDDSQLPKDRFSAERLKGVDSTLKIQPAELGDSAVYLCASSFSLRHPESHNSPLHFGNGTRLTVT.